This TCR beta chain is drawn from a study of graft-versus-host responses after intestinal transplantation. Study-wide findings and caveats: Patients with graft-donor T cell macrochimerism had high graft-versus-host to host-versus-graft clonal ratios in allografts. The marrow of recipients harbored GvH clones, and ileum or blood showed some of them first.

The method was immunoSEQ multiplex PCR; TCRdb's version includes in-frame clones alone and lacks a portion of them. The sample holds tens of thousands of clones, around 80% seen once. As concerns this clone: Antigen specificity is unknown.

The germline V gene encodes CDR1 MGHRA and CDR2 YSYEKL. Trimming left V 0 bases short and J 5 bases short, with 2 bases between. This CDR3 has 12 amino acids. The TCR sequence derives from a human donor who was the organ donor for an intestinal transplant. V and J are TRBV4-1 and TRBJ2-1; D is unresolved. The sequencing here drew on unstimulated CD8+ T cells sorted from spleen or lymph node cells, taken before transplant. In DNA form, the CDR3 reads TGCGCCAGCAGCCAAGACAACAATGAGCAGTTCTTC. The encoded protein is CASSQDNNEQFF.